The rows below give T cell receptor beta chains drawn from one sample of a study of Ad26.COV2.S vaccination and SARS-CoV-2 variants. This table comes from immunoSEQ multiplex PCR, and its TCRdb copy is limited to in-frame clones, with some not included. The sample includes hundreds of thousands of clones, about 88% seen only once; the top ten take approximately 2.5%. The input for sequencing was peripheral blood, taken in a trial of Ad26.COV2.S vaccine versus placebo. The source of these receptors is a person between 18 and 59 years old who received the Ad26.COV2.S COVID-19 vaccine or a placebo. CDR3s include the opening cysteine and the closing phenylalanine or tryptophan. D genes are given only for firm matches. For some rows the clone size is stated as once, few or many, or as a class when expanded; others skip it.

J gene	D gene	V gene	clone size	CDR3 protein	CDR3 DNA
TRBJ1-6	-	TRBV5-6	-	CASSPVSGSPLHF	TGTGCCAGCAGCCCGGTGTCTGGTTCACCCCTCCACTTT
TRBJ2-1	-	TRBV19	-	CASSIRTGTYNEQFF	TGTGCCAGTAGTATACGGACGGGGACCTACAATGAGCAGTTCTTC
TRBJ1-2	-	TRBV19	-	CASSTWGKGGYTF	TGTGCCAGTAGTACTTGGGGGAAGGGTGGCTACACCTTC
TRBJ2-3	TRBD1	TRBV18	once	CASSLVRGQEADTQYF	TGTGCCAGCTCACTTGTCAGGGGGCAGGAGGCCGATACGCAGTATTTT
TRBJ2-3	-	TRBV7-2	-	CASSLHIDSSTDTQYF	TGTGCCAGCAGCTTACATATTGATTCTAGCACAGATACGCAGTATTTT
TRBJ1-1	-	TRBV28	-	CASSLSLGWVREAFF	TGTGCCAGCAGTTTATCGTTGGGGTGGGTCCGTGAAGCTTTCTTT
TRBJ1-2	-	TRBV7-2	-	CASRGSAPGAHLYGYTF	TGTGCCAGCAGGGGTTCGGCCCCGGGAGCTCACCTCTATGGCTACACCTTC
TRBJ1-2	TRBD1	TRBV7-2	-	CASSAGGASKSYTF	TGTGCCAGCAGCGCAGGGGGCGCAAGCAAGAGCTACACCTTC
TRBJ2-3	-	TRBV5-4	once	CASSFTGSTDTQYF	TGTGCCAGCAGCTTCACAGGTAGCACAGATACGCAGTATTTT
TRBJ2-5	-	TRBV9	-	CASSVGVQETQYF	TGTGCCAGCAGCGTAGGAGTCCAAGAGACCCAGTACTTC
TRBJ2-1	TRBD2	TRBV5-1	-	CASSKTSGRWLAGEQFF	TGCGCCAGCAGCAAGACTAGCGGGAGGTGGTTAGCCGGTGAGCAGTTCTTC
TRBJ2-3	-	TRBV9	-	CASSVAGETDTQYF	TGTGCCAGCAGCGTAGCTGGCGAAACGGATACGCAGTATTTT
TRBJ2-2	TRBD1	TRBV13	-	CASSSNRDRNTGELFF	TGTGCCAGCAGCTCCAACCGGGACAGGAACACCGGGGAGCTGTTTTTT
TRBJ1-1	TRBD1	TRBV5-1	-	CASSWTGEGGTEAFF	TGCGCCAGCAGCTGGACAGGGGAGGGAGGCACTGAAGCTTTCTTT
TRBJ1-2	-	TRBV28	few	CASSLASWSYGYTF	TGTGCCAGCAGTTTGGCCAGTTGGAGCTATGGCTACACCTTC
TRBJ2-3	-	TRBV12-5	-	CASGSSLRDPFTDTQYF	TGTGCTAGTGGCTCCTCACTCAGGGACCCCTTCACAGATACGCAGTATTTT
TRBJ2-1	-	TRBV6-5	-	CASEHNSYNEQFF	TGTGCCAGCGAGCATAACTCCTACAATGAGCAGTTCTTC
TRBJ2-5	TRBD2	TRBV7-2	-	CASSLVVGTGRGTQYF	TGTGCCAGCAGCTTAGTGGTCGGGACTGGGAGGGGGACCCAGTACTTC
TRBJ2-2	-	TRBV6-2/TRBV6-3	-	CASSPEGVEMGPTGELFF	TGTGCCAGCAGTCCCGAGGGAGTCGAAATGGGCCCCACCGGGGAGCTGTTTTTT
TRBJ2-7	TRBD2	TRBV7-2	-	CASSPQRGYEQYF	TGTGCCAGCAGCCCCCAGCGGGGTTACGAGCAGTACTTC
TRBJ2-1	-	TRBV7-2	-	CASSLDLWGGRRNEQFF	TGTGCCAGCAGCTTAGACTTATGGGGGGGCCGCAGGAATGAGCAGTTCTTC
TRBJ1-1	-	TRBV5-6	-	CASSLFQPFRVDTEAFF	TGTGCCAGCAGCTTGTTCCAGCCGTTCAGGGTGGACACTGAAGCTTTCTTT
TRBJ1-2	-	TRBV4-3	-	CASSQDLGGNYGYTF	TGCGCCAGCAGCCAAGATTTGGGGGGTAACTATGGCTACACCTTC
TRBJ1-1	-	TRBV6-5	few	CASSIQHPNTEAFF	TGTGCCAGCAGTATACAGCACCCGAACACTGAAGCTTTCTTT
TRBJ2-1	-	TRBV18	-	CASSPLAGGNEQFF	TGTGCCAGCTCACCACTCGCAGGGGGGAATGAGCAGTTCTTC
TRBJ2-2	-	TRBV7-9	-	CASSLTGGGTGELFF	TGTGCCAGCAGCCTGACCGGGGGCGGAACCGGGGAGCTGTTTTTT
TRBJ2-3	TRBD2	TRBV5-1	-	CASRQTSGGLYTQYF	TGCGCCAGCAGACAGACTAGCGGGGGTTTGTATACGCAGTATTTT
TRBJ2-2	TRBD2	TRBV29-1	-	CSVEYASGNTGELFF	TGCAGCGTTGAATACGCTAGCGGGAACACCGGGGAGCTGTTTTTT
TRBJ2-5	-	TRBV4-1	-	CASSQGLARQYF	TGCGCCAGCAGCCAAGGTCTAGCGCGGCAGTACTTC
TRBJ1-1	-	TRBV6-2/TRBV6-3	-	CASSDFTGENSEAFF	TGTGCCAGCAGTGACTTTACAGGTGAAAATTCTGAAGCTTTCTTT
TRBJ2-4	-	TRBV11-3	-	CASSLGVGVDLLNIQYF	TGTGCCAGCAGCTTAGGCGTGGGGGTTGATTTGTTAAACATTCAGTACTTC
TRBJ1-2	-	TRBV28	-	CASSYPEGSNYGYTF	TGTGCCAGCAGTTACCCCGAAGGGTCTAACTATGGCTACACCTTC
TRBJ1-1	-	TRBV6-6	once	CASSFLRQVGTEAFF	TGTGCCAGCAGTTTTCTCCGACAGGTGGGGACTGAAGCTTTCTTT
TRBJ1-5	-	TRBV19	-	CASTPRRGPPNQPQHF	TGTGCCAGTACCCCTCGACGGGGTCCCCCTAATCAGCCCCAGCATTTT
TRBJ2-2	-	TRBV7-3	-	CASGGSVGANTGELFF	TGTGCCAGCGGGGGTTCAGTTGGGGCGAACACCGGGGAGCTGTTTTTT
TRBJ1-2	TRBD1	TRBV19	-	CASSVDRGHGYTF	TGTGCCAGTAGCGTCGACAGGGGGCACGGCTACACCTTC
TRBJ1-5	TRBD1	TRBV7-9	-	CASSLVGTGLSINQPQHF	TGTGCCAGCAGCTTAGTAGGGACAGGGCTTAGCATCAATCAGCCCCAGCATTTT
TRBJ1-5	-	TRBV28	-	CASSLEDYQPQHF	TGTGCCAGCAGTTTGGAGGATTATCAGCCCCAGCATTTT
TRBJ2-4	TRBD1	TRBV3-1/TRBV3-2	-	CASEHRGSNIQYF	TGTGCCAGCGAACACAGGGGATCAAACATTCAGTACTTC
TRBJ2-3	TRBD2	TRBV28	-	CASSGDPSGGSTDTQYF	TGTGCCAGCAGTGGGGACCCTAGCGGGGGGAGCACAGATACGCAGTATTTT
TRBJ2-1	-	TRBV29-1	once	CSVEGTGSHEQFF	TGCAGCGTTGAAGGAACAGGGAGTCATGAGCAGTTCTTC
TRBJ2-3	-	TRBV18	-	CASSPTGGSSTDTQYF	TGTGCCAGCTCACCCACAGGAGGGTCTAGCACAGATACGCAGTATTTT
TRBJ1-4	TRBD1	TRBV6-5	once	CASSYAGGGEKLFF	TGTGCCAGCAGTTACGCAGGGGGCGGTGAAAAACTGTTTTTT
TRBJ2-1	-	TRBV4-2	-	CASSQHREAYNEQFF	TGTGCCAGCAGCCAACACAGGGAAGCCTACAATGAGCAGTTCTTC
TRBJ2-7	-	TRBV20-1	-	CSASRSYEQYF	TGCAGTGCTTCCAGGTCCTACGAGCAGTACTTC
TRBJ2-5	TRBD2	TRBV2	-	CASSDSGSRGETQYF	TGTGCCAGCAGCGATAGCGGGAGTAGAGGAGAGACCCAGTACTTC
TRBJ2-5	TRBD2	TRBV19	-	CASSAGPGRGETQYF	TGTGCCAGTAGTGCCGGACCGGGGCGGGGGGAGACCCAGTACTTC
TRBJ2-1	-	TRBV4-1	-	CASSQALKGGPKSSYNEQFF	TGCGCCAGCAGCCAAGCTCTTAAAGGAGGACCAAAGAGCTCCTACAATGAGCAGTTCTTC
TRBJ2-3	TRBD2	TRBV6-2/TRBV6-3	-	CASSSPGGGGVGTQYF	TGTGCCAGCAGTTCCCCCGGCGGGGGGGGAGTGGGTACGCAGTATTTT
TRBJ2-3	-	TRBV7-2	-	CASSLLGAGSDTQYF	TGTGCCAGCAGCCTCCTAGGGGCAGGGTCGGATACGCAGTATTTT
TRBJ2-1	-	TRBV5-1	-	CASSLGDSYNEQFF	TGCGCCAGCAGCTTGGGAGACAGCTACAATGAGCAGTTCTTC
TRBJ1-2	-	TRBV13	-	CASSTGHRLNGYTF	TGTGCCAGCAGCACGGGACATCGGCTCAATGGCTACACCTTC
TRBJ2-3	-	TRBV5-5	-	CASSSASGHTDTQYF	TGTGCCAGCAGCTCGGCAAGCGGACACACAGATACGCAGTATTTT
TRBJ1-3	TRBD1	TRBV5-6	-	CASSLFDRENTIYF	TGTGCCAGCAGCTTGTTCGACAGGGAAAACACCATATATTTT
TRBJ2-7	-	TRBV4-1	-	CASSNPVHSYEQYF	TGCGCCAGCAGCAACCCCGTACACTCCTACGAGCAGTACTTC
TRBJ2-1	-	TRBV7-5	-	CARSPAPNTHNEQFF	TGTGCCAGAAGCCCCGCCCCGAACACTCACAATGAGCAGTTCTTC
TRBJ1-2	-	TRBV28	-	CASSLSWGPYGYTF	TGTGCCAGCAGTTTAAGTTGGGGACCCTATGGCTACACCTTC
TRBJ2-2	-	TRBV21-1	once	CASSNRVSGATGELFF	TGTGCCAGCAGCAATCGGGTCAGTGGGGCGACCGGGGAGCTGTTTTTT
TRBJ2-5	-	TRBV13	-	CASSDTGSQETQYF	TGTGCCAGCAGCGATACAGGGAGCCAAGAGACCCAGTACTTC